The 3 T cell receptor beta chains presented below share a single source sample, sequenced in a study of control samples from healthy donors and cancer patients. Assay: immunoSEQ multiplex PCR; the TCRdb copy retains only in-frame clones and omits some. The sample has tens of thousands of clones, roughly nine tenths seen once. Specimen: blood. The origin of the receptors is a man in his fifties in good health.

V usage is TRBV12-3 or TRBV12-4 and J usage is TRBJ2-5; D tentatively fits TRBD1 or TRBD2 (5 bases each). The CDR3 is made up of 13 amino acids. V shed 8 bases and J shed 2 bases, with 12 bases lying between them. This CDR3 is CASGTGNQETQYF. The CDR3 nucleotides read TGTGCCAGCGGGACGGGGAATCAAGAGACCCAGTACTTC.

The genes are TRBV15 and TRBJ2-1; maybe TRBD2 (6 bases). Germline V lookup: CDR1 LNHNV, CDR2 YYDKDF (reference sequence). This CDR3 spans 15 amino acids. Trimming took off 5 bases at V and 3 bases at J, with 14 bases between the two ends. CDR3 protein: CATSAGTSLYNEQFF. For the CDR3, the DNA is TGTGCCACCAGCGCCGGGACTTCCCTCTACAATGAGCAGTTCTTC.

The chain combines TRBV21-1 with TRBJ1-3. TRBV21-1 is classified as a pseudogene. This CDR3 contains 17 residues. CDR3 sequence reads: CASSTAGGWDSGNTIYF. Here the CDR3 DNA reads TGTGCCAGCAGCACCGCGGGGGGGTGGGATTCTGGAAACACCATATATTTT.